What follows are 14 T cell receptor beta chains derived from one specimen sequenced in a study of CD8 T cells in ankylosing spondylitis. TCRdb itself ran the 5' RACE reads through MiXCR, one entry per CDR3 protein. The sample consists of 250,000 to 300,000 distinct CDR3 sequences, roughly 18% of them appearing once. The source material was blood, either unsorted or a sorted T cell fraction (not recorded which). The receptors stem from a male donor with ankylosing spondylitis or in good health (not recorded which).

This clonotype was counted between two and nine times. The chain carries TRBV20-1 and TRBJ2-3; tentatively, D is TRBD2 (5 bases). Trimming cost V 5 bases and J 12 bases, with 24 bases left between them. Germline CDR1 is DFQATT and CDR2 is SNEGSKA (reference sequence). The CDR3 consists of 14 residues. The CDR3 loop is CSAGRLDAGGRQYF. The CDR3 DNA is TGCAGTGCTGGCCGCCTTGACGCGGGCGGTCGTCAGTATTTT.

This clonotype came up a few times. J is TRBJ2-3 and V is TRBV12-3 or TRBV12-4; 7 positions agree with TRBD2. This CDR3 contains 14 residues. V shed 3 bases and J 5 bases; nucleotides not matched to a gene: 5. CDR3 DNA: TGTGCCAGCAGTTTTGGAGGGAGGGGAGATACGCAGTATTTT. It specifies CASSFGGRGDTQYF.

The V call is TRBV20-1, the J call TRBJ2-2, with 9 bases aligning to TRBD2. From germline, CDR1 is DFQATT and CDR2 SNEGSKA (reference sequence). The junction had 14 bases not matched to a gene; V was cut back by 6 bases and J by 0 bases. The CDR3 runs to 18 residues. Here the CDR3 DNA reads TGCAGTGCACCCGGTAGCGGGAGATGGGCGACGAACACCGGGGAGCTGTTTTTT. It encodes CSAPGSGRWATNTGELFF.

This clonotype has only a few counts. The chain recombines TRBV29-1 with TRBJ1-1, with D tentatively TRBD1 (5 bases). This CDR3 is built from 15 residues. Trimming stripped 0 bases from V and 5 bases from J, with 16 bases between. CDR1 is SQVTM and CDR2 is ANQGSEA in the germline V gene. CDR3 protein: CSVEDLGDLGTEAFF. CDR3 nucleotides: TGCAGCGTTGAAGATCTGGGGGATTTGGGGACTGAAGCTTTCTTT.

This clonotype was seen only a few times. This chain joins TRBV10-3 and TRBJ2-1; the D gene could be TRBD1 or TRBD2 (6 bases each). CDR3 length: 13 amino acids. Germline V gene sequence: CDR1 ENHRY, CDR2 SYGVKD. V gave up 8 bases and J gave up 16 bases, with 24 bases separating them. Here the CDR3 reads CAIGAGIGGGDFF. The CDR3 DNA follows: TGTGCCATCGGCGCGGGGATAGGGGGAGGTGATTTCTTC.

The CDR3 protein is CASSLALSGYEQYF. The CDR3 nucleotides read TGTGCCAGCAGCTTAGCGCTCTCGGGGTACGAGCAGTACTTC. This rearrangement joins TRBV7-2 to TRBJ2-7; a weak D match, TRBD2 (5 bases). The CDR3 sequence is 14 residues long. The germline V gene encodes CDR1 SGHTA and CDR2 FQGNSA. Trimming took off 0 bases at V and 4 bases at J, with 10 bases between the two ends.

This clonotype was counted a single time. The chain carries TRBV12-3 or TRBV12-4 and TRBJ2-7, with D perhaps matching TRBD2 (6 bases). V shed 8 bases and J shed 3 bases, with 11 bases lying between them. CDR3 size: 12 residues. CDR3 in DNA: TGTGCCAGCGGGGGGTTAGGCTACGAGCAGTACTTC. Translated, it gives CASGGLGYEQYF.

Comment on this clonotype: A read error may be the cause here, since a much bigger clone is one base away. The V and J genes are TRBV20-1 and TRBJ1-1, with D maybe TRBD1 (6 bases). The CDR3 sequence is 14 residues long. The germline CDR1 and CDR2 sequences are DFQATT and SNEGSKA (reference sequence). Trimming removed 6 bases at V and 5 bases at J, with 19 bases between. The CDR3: CSAQTGKGETEAFF. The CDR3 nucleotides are TGCAGTGCCCAAACCGGGAAGGGGGAAACTGAAGCTTTCTTT.

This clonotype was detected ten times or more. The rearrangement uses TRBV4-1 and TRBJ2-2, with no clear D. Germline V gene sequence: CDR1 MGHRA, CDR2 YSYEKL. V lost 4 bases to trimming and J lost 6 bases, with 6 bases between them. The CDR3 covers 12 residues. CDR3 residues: CASSPTAGELFF. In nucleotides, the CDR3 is TGCGCCAGCAGCCCTACTGCCGGGGAGCTGTTTTTT.

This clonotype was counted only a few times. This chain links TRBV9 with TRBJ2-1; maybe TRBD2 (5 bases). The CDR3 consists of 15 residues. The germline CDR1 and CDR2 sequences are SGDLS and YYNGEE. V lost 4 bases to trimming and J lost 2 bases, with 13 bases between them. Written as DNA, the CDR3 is TGTGCCAGCAGCCCGGCGAGCGGCACCTACAATGAGCAGTTCTTC. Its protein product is CASSPASGTYNEQFF.

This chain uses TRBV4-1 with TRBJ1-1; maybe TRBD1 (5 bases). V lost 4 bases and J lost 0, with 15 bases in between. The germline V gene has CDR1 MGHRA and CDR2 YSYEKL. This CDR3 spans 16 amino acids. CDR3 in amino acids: CASSPIRTIMNTEAFF. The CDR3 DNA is TGCGCCAGCAGCCCTATTCGGACAATTATGAACACTGAAGCTTTCTTT.

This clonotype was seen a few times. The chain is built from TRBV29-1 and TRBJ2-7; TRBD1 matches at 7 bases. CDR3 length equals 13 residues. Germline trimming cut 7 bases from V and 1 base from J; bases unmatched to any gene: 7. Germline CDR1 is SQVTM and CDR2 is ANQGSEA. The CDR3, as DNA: TGCAGCGCAGGGGACAGCGGATCCTACGAGCAGTACTTC. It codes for CSAGDSGSYEQYF.

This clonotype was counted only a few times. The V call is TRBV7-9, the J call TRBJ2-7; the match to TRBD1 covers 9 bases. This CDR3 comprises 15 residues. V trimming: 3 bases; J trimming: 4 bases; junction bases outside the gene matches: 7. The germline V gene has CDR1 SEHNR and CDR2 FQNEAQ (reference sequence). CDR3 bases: TGTGCCAGCAGCTTGGAGGACAGGGGTTTTTACGAGCAGTACTTC. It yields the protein CASSLEDRGFYEQYF.

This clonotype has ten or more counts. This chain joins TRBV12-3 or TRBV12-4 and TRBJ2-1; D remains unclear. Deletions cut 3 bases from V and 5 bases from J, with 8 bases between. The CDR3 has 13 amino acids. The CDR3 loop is CASSFISHNEQFF. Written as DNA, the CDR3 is TGTGCCAGCAGTTTTATCAGCCACAATGAGCAGTTCTTC.